This is a list of T cell receptor beta chains from one sample in a study of blood T cell repertoires in COVID-19. Profiling relied on immunoSEQ multiplex PCR, and the TCRdb table lists in-frame clones only, not all of them. The sample consists of more than 90,000 clones, around 80% of them appearing once. Material: peripheral blood. The source of these receptors is a woman in her seventies with acute or convalescent COVID-19. The CDR3 runs from the conserved cysteine through the conserved F or W. Each record gives: clone size, V gene, J gene, D gene, CDR3 protein, CDR3 DNA. The D gene is left open where the match is weak. Expanded clones are given a class, and other clones once, few, many or no size at all.

>few|TRBV7-6|TRBJ2-7|-
CASSSSGYDEQYF
TGTGCCAGCAGTTCATCGGGGTATGACGAGCAGTACTTC
>few|TRBV23-1|TRBJ1-5|-
CASIQLPGNQPQHF
TGCGCCAGCATCCAACTTCCGGGGAATCAGCCCCAGCATTTT
>-|TRBV6-1|TRBJ1-1|-
CASSPDRSNTEAFF
TGTGCCAGCAGTCCCGACAGGTCGAACACTGAAGCTTTCTTT
>-|TRBV11-2|TRBJ1-2|-
CASSYPGIGYGYTF
TGTGCCAGCAGCTATCCGGGGATCGGGTATGGCTACACCTTC
>-|TRBV11-3|TRBJ2-1|TRBD2
CASSLGPAGGPGNEQFF
TGTGCCAGCAGCTTGGGCCCTGCGGGAGGGCCCGGCAATGAGCAGTTCTTC
>-|TRBV30|TRBJ1-1|-
CAWTKSGGNTEAFF
TGTGCCTGGACTAAGAGCGGTGGGAACACTGAAGCTTTCTTT
>few|TRBV2|TRBJ1-4|TRBD1
CASRDTGGAREKLFF
TGTGCCAGCAGGGATACAGGGGGCGCCCGGGAAAAACTGTTTTTT
>-|TRBV12-3/TRBV12-4|TRBJ2-1|-
CASKQEDNEQFF
TGTGCCAGCAAACAAGAGGACAATGAGCAGTTCTTC
>-|TRBV10-3|TRBJ1-4|TRBD1
CAISAGQGEKLFF
TGTGCCATCAGCGCTGGACAGGGGGAAAAACTGTTTTTT
>once|TRBV25-1|TRBJ2-3|-
CASSEFLLVEGLDTQYF
TGTGCCAGCAGTGAATTTCTTTTGGTGGAGGGCCTGGATACGCAGTATTTT
>once|TRBV19|TRBJ1-5|TRBD1
CASSIDRVAQPQHF
TGTGCCAGTAGTATCGACAGGGTAGCTCAGCCCCAGCATTTT
>-|TRBV6-5|TRBJ1-1|-
CASRDYRSTEAFF
TGTGCCAGCAGAGATTACAGGTCCACTGAAGCTTTCTTT
>-|TRBV29-1|TRBJ2-1|-
CSVAPGVSEQFF
TGCAGCGTTGCCCCAGGCGTTAGTGAGCAGTTCTTC
>-|TRBV5-1|TRBJ2-3|TRBD2
CASSFLAGGPEDTQYF
TGCGCCAGCAGCTTTCTAGCGGGAGGGCCAGAGGATACGCAGTATTTT
>-|TRBV10-3|TRBJ2-1|TRBD2
CAIRSRLAGGINEQFF
TGTGCCATCAGATCCAGACTAGCGGGGGGGATAAATGAGCAGTTCTTC
>once|TRBV19|TRBJ1-1|TRBD1
CASTSQGTGSVAFF
TGTGCCAGTACTTCACAGGGGACCGGTAGCGTAGCTTTCTTT
>-|TRBV28|TRBJ2-7|TRBD2
CASSVSGSIYEQYF
TGTGCCAGCAGCGTGAGCGGGAGTATCTACGAGCAGTACTTC
>few|TRBV7-9|TRBJ1-2|TRBD1
CASSPRTGAYGYTF
TGTGCCAGCAGCCCCCGGACAGGTGCCTATGGCTACACCTTC
>-|TRBV7-8|TRBJ1-2|-
CASSLTGAGGYTF
TGTGCCAGCAGCTTAACAGGAGCCGGTGGCTACACCTTC
>-|TRBV27|TRBJ2-2|TRBD2
CASTQKIPGLAGAGNTGELFF
TGTGCCAGCACCCAGAAAATCCCGGGACTAGCGGGAGCAGGGAACACCGGGGAGCTGTTTTTT
>few|TRBV15|TRBJ2-1|-
CATSRDSASWGQFF
TGTGCCACCAGCAGAGATTCGGCTAGCTGGGGGCAGTTCTTC
>-|TRBV7-8|TRBJ1-6|-
CASSTPGSPLHF
TGTGCCAGCAGCACCCCGGGTTCACCCCTCCACTTT
>-|TRBV19|TRBJ2-1|-
CASSIEAGFSYNEQFF
TGTGCCAGTAGTATAGAGGCGGGGTTCTCCTACAATGAGCAGTTCTTC
>-|TRBV5-1|TRBJ1-1|-
CASSLTSRGKVGTEAFF
TGCGCCAGCAGCTTAACTAGTCGAGGGAAGGTGGGCACTGAAGCTTTCTTT
>-|TRBV29-1|TRBJ2-2|-
CSVRSNTGELFF
TGCAGCGTTCGGTCGAACACCGGGGAGCTGTTTTTT
>once|TRBV9|TRBJ1-3|-
CASSGAQGYGNTIYF
TGTGCCAGCAGCGGAGCGCAGGGTTATGGAAACACCATATATTTT
>-|TRBV19|TRBJ1-2|-
CASSIAGESYGYTF
TGTGCCAGTAGTATAGCCGGGGAATCCTATGGCTACACCTTC
>-|TRBV2|TRBJ2-1|TRBD1
CASSERVSGQGANEQFF
TGTGCCAGCAGTGAACGGGTATCCGGACAGGGGGCCAATGAGCAGTTCTTC
>-|TRBV12-3/TRBV12-4|TRBJ2-3|TRBD2
CASSPREEGLQYF
TGTGCCAGCAGTCCTCGGGAGGAAGGGTTGCAGTATTTT
>few|TRBV12-3/TRBV12-4|TRBJ1-2|-
CASRNRVYGYTF
TGTGCCAGCAGAAACAGGGTCTATGGCTACACCTTC
>-|TRBV29-1|TRBJ2-7|-
CSVGQLGASYEQYF
TGCAGCGTTGGACAGCTGGGGGCCTCCTACGAGCAGTACTTC
>few|TRBV6-5|TRBJ2-7|-
CASSPQKRAREQYF
TGTGCCAGCAGCCCACAGAAGAGGGCCCGCGAGCAGTACTTC
>-|TRBV6-5|TRBJ2-7|-
CASSTTYSYEQYF
TGTGCCAGCAGTACGACATACTCCTACGAGCAGTACTTC
>-|TRBV6-5|TRBJ1-5|-
CASNYEGGQYQPQHF
TGTGCCAGCAACTATGAAGGGGGTCAATATCAGCCCCAGCATTTT
>-|TRBV19|TRBJ2-3|-
CASSLSAGESDTQYF
TGTGCCAGTAGTTTATCGGCAGGGGAGTCAGATACGCAGTATTTT
>-|TRBV5-1|TRBJ1-4|TRBD1
CASSLQGGARLEKLFF
TGCGCCAGCAGCTTGCAAGGGGGCGCGAGGCTGGAAAAACTGTTTTTT
>-|TRBV21-1|TRBJ2-1|-
CASSIYPGQAYNEQFF
TGTGCCAGCAGTATCTACCCGGGACAGGCCTACAATGAGCAGTTCTTC
>once|TRBV6-5|TRBJ2-2|TRBD1
CASTGQGGTGELFF
TGTGCCAGCACGGGACAGGGGGGAACCGGGGAGCTGTTTTTT
>-|TRBV12-1|TRBJ2-5|-
CASSSTRRETQYF
TGTGCCAGCAGCTCGACGCGGCGGGAGACCCAGTACTTC
>-|TRBV27|TRBJ2-1|TRBD2
CASRPSGSSYNEQFF
TGTGCCAGCAGGCCCAGCGGGAGCTCCTACAATGAGCAGTTCTTC
>-|TRBV27|TRBJ2-7|TRBD2
CASRAAGVGEQYF
TGTGCCAGCAGAGCAGCGGGAGTGGGCGAGCAGTACTTC
>once|TRBV7-9|TRBJ1-2|TRBD1
CASSPGDDRDSYGYTF
TGTGCCAGCAGTCCCGGGGATGACCGGGACAGCTATGGCTACACCTTC
>-|TRBV30|TRBJ2-1|TRBD1
CASGQGAINEQFF
TGTGCCTCCGGACAGGGGGCAATTAATGAGCAGTTCTTC
>-|TRBV4-2|TRBJ2-7|TRBD2
CASSQDRLADKYF
TGTGCCAGCAGCCAAGATCGGCTAGCGGACAAGTACTTC
>-|TRBV2|TRBJ1-2|TRBD1
CASRDRGLTNYGYTF
TGTGCCAGCAGAGACAGGGGCCTCACTAACTATGGCTACACCTTC